This T cell receptor (beta chain) was retrieved from a study of human T cells and chemical hapten exposure. The time point here: patch test 2, 6 weeks after DPC sensitization. Treatment defined: therapeutic diphenylcyclopropenone sensitization with weekly scalp DPC. Total RNA was extracted from unfractionated whole blood. Using its own MiXCR run on the RACE reads, TCRdb lists one record per CDR3 protein. The sample shows about 70,000 distinct CDR3 sequences, roughly 8.5% of them seen only once. This clonotype was observed a handful of times. Its target is unknown. Germline CDR1 is LGHDT and CDR2 is YNNKEL (reference sequence). The CDR3 spans 15 residues. Trimming cost V 1 base and J 2 bases, with 8 bases left between them. Overall study results and limits: The study found expanded TCRs formed significantly more large CDR3 similarity clusters than controls.

The sequences come from whole blood, collected in connection with sensitization to the hapten diphenylcyclopropenone (DPC). This chain links TRBV3-1 with TRBJ2-2; unclear D gene. This clonotype originated in a woman aged 50 to 60 with alopecia areata. Some clones in this sample may be carry-over from other donors' samples. CDR3 loop: CASSQAILNTGELFF. The CDR3 DNA is TGTGCCAGCAGCCAAGCCATACTTAACACCGGGGAGCTGTTTTTT.